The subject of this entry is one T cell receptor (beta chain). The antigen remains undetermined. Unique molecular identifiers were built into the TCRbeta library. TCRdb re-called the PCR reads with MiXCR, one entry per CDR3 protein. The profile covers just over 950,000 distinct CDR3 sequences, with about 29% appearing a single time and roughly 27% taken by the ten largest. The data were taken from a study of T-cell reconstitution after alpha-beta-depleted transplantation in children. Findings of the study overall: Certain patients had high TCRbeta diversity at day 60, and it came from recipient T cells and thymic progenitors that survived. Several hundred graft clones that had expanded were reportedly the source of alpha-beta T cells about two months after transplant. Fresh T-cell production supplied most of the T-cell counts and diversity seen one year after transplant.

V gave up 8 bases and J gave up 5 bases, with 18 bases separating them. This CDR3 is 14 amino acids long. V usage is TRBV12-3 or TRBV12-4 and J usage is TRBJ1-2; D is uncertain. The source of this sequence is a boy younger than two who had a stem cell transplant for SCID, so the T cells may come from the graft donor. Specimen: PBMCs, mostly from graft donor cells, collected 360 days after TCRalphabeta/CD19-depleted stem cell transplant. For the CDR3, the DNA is TGTGCCAGCTCCCCTCCAACTCCCCAATATGGCTACACCTTC. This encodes CASSPPTPQYGYTF.